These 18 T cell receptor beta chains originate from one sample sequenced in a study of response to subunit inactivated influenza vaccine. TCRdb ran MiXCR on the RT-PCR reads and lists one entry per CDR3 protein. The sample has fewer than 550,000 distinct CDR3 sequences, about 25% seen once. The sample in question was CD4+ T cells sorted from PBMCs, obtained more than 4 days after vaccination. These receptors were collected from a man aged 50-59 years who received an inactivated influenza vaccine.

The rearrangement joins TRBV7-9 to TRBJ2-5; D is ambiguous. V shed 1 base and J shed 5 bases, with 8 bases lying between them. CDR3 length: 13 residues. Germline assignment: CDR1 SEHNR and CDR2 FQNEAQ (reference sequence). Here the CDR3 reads CASSLEGMETQYF. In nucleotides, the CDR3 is TGTGCCAGCAGCTTAGAGGGAATGGAGACCCAGTACTTC.

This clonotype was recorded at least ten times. CDR3 region: CSVEIRVGEQFF. Here the CDR3 DNA reads TGCAGCGTTGAAATTAGGGTGGGTGAGCAGTTCTTC. The genes are TRBV29-1 and TRBJ2-1, with D unclear. The germline gives CDR1 SQVTM, CDR2 ANQGSEA. V was pared by 2 bases and J by 9 bases, with 11 bases between. The CDR3 loop spans 12 amino acids.

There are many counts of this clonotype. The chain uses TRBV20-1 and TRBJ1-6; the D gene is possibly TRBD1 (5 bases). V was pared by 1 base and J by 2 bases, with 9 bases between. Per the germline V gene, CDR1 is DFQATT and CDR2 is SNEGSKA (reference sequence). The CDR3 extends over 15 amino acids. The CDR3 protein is CSARGWGPYNSPLHF. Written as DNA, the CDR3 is TGCAGTGCTAGAGGGTGGGGACCCTATAATTCACCCCTCCACTTT.

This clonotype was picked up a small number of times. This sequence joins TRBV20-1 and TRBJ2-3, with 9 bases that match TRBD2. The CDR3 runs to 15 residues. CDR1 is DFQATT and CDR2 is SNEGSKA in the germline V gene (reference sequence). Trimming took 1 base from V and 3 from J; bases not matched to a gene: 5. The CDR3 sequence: CSARGGLAGTDTQYF. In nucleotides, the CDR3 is TGCAGTGCTAGAGGTGGGCTAGCGGGGACAGATACGCAGTATTTT.

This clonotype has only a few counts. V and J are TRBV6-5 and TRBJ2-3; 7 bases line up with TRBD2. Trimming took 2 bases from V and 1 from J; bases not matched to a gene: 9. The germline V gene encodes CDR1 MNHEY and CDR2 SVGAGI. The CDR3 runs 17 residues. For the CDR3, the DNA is TGTGCCAGCAGTTACGGGCTAGCGGAGGGGCGCACAGATACGCAGTATTTT. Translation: CASSYGLAEGRTDTQYF.

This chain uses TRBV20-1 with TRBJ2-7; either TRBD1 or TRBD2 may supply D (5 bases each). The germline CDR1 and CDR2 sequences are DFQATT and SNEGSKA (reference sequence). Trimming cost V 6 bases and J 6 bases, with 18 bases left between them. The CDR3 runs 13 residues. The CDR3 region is CSARDPSDGEQYF. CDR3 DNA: TGCAGTGCGAGGGACCCCTCGGACGGCGAGCAGTACTTC.

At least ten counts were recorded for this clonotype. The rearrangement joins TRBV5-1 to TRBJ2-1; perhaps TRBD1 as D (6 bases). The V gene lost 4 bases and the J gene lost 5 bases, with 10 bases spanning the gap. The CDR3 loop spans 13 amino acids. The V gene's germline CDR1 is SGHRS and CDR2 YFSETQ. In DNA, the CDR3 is TGCGCCAGCAGCAGGGGACAAAACAATGAGCAGTTCTTC. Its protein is CASSRGQNNEQFF.

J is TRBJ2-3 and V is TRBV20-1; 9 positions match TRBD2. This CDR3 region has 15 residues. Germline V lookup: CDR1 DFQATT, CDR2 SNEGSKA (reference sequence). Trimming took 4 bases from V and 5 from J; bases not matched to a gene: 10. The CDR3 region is CSAMFRLADLDTQYF. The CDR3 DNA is TGCAGTGCTATGTTTCGACTAGCGGACTTAGATACGCAGTATTTT.

For the CDR3, the DNA is TGTGCCACCAGCAGAGATCCGCTCGGGCAAGAGACCCAGTACTTC. It translates to CATSRDPLGQETQYF. This chain connects TRBV15 to TRBJ2-5; no firm D call. V was pared by 0 bases and J by 2 bases, with 10 bases between. The germline gives CDR1 LNHNV, CDR2 YYDKDF (reference sequence). This CDR3 comprises 15 residues.

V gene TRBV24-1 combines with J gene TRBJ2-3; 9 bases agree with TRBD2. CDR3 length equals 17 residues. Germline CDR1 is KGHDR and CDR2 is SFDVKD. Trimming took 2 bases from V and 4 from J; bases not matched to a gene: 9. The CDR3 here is CATSDWSTSGVSDTQYF. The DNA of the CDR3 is TGTGCCACCAGTGATTGGTCGACTAGCGGAGTCTCAGATACGCAGTATTTT.

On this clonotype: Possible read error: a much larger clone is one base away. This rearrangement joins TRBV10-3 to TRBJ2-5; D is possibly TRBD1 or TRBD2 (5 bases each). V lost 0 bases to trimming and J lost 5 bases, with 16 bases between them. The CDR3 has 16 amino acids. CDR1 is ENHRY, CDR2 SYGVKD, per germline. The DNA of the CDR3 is TGTGCCATCAGTGAGTCGACCAGTCCGGGACGGGAGACCCAGTACTTC. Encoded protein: CAISESTSPGRETQYF.

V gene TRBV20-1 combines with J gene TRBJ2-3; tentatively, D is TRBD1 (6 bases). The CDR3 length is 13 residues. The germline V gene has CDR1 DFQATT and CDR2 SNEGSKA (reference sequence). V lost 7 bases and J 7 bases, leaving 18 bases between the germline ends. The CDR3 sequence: CSGRQEVENTQYF. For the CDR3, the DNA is TGCAGTGGAAGACAGGAGGTGGAGAATACGCAGTATTTT.

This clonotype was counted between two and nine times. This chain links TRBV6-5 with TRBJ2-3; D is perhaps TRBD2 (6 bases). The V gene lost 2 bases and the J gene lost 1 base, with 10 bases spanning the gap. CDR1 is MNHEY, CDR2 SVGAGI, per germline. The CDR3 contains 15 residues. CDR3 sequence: CASSYAGIGTDTQYF. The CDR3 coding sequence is TGTGCCAGCAGTTACGCGGGGATCGGCACAGATACGCAGTATTTT.

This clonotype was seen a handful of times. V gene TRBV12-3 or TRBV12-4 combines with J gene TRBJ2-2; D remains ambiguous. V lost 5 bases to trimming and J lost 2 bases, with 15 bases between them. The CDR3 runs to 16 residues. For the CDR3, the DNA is TGTGCCAGCAGTCTCCGATGGGCTCTCAACACCGGGGAGCTGTTTTTT. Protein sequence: CASSLRWALNTGELFF.

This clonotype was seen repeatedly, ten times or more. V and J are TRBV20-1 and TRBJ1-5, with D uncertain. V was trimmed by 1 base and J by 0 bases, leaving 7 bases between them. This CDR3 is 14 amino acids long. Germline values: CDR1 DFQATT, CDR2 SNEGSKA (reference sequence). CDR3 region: CSARGPFSNQPQHF. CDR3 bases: TGCAGTGCTAGAGGTCCCTTTAGCAATCAGCCCCAGCATTTT.

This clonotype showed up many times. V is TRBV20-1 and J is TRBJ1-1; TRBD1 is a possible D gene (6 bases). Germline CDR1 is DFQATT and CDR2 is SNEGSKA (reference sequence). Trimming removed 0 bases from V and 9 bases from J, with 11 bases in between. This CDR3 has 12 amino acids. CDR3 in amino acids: CSARDTGRQAFF. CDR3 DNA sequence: TGCAGTGCTAGAGATACAGGGCGGCAAGCTTTCTTT.

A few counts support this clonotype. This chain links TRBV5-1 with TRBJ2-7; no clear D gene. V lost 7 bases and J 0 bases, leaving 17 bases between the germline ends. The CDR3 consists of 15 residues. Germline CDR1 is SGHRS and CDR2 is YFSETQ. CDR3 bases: TGCGCCAGCCGCACGGACCTATTAAGCTCCTACGAGCAGTACTTC. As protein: CASRTDLLSSYEQYF.

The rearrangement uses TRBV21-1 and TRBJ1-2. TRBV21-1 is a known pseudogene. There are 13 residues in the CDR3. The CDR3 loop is CASRNGGGNGYTF. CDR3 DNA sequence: TGTGCCAGCAGGAACGGGGGAGGGAATGGCTACACCTTC.